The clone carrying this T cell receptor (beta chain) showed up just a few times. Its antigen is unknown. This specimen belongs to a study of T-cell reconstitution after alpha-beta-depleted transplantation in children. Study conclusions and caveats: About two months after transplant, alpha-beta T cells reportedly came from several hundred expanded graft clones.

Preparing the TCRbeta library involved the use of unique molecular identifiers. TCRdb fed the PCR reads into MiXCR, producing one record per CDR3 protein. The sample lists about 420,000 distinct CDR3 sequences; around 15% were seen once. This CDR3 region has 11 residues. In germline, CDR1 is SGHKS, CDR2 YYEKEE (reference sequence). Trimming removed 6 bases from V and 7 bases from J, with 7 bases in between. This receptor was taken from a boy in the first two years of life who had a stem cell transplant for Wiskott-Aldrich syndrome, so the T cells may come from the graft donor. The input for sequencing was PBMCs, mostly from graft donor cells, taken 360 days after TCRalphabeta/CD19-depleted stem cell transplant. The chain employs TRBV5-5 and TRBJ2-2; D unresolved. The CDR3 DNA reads TGTGCCAGCATGTATTACGGGGAGCTGTTTTTT. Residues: CASMYYGELFF.